The sequence of this TCR beta chain was determined in a study of blood T cells in healthy people across ages. Whole-study context: Template switching picked up about one barcoded beta molecule for each two T cells. Broader study findings: Researchers judged that diversity estimates from one million T cells fell short of true values. Versus aged donors, long-lived donors had higher diversity and more naive CD4+ cells.

As for this clonotype: What it binds is not known.

A J-beta primer mix and a sample-barcoded 5' primer were used in a second PCR of roughly 6 to 11 cycles. Researchers report that a template-switch adaptor with 12 random nucleotides tagged each cDNA molecule. One entry per CDR3 protein, called by TCRdb with MiXCR from the 5' RACE reads. The sample holds approximately 1,100,000 distinct CDR3 sequences, under 45% seen once. V was pared by 3 bases and J by 4 bases, with 6 bases between. Germline CDR1 SNHLY, CDR2 FYNNEI. The CDR3 has 12 residues. The chain has TRBV2 and TRBJ1-2; D remains ambiguous. This TCR came from a woman in her sixties or seventies in good health. Sequencing was done on a sample of blood. CDR3 residues: CASSEDRYGYTF. CDR3 DNA sequence: TGTGCCAGCAGTGAGGATCGCTATGGCTACACCTTC.